This T cell receptor (beta chain) was obtained from a study of Graves' ophthalmopathy and Graves' hyperthyroidism. RNA transcripts were the source from which TCR beta CDR3 regions were amplified. HTBI-primed first-round RT-PCR preceded second-round multiplex PCR. One entry per CDR3 protein, called by TCRdb with MiXCR from the multiplex PCR reads. This sample has 600,000 to 700,000 distinct CDR3 sequences; about 40% occur once, and the top ten carry over 2.5%. Sequenced: peripheral blood. The sequence was collected from an adult man with Graves' ophthalmopathy.

The CDR3 loop is CSWTRERSSPLHF. CDR3 coding DNA: TGCAGCTGGACTAGGGAACGGAGTTCACCCCTCCACTTT. The chain recombines TRBV29-1 with TRBJ1-6; unclear D gene. Germline V gives CDR1 SQVTM, CDR2 ANQGSEA. V dropped 8 bases and J dropped 9 bases, with 17 bases sitting between them. The CDR3 extends over 13 amino acids. The whole variable domain, remainder taken from reference TRBV29-1 and TRBJ1-6, is SAVISQKPSRDICQRGTSLTIQCQVDSQVTMMFWYRQQPGQSLTLIATANQGSEATYESGFVIDKFPISRPNLTFSTLTVSNMSPEDSSIYLCSWTRERSSPLHFGNGTRLTVT.